The rows below give T cell receptor beta chains drawn from one sample of a study of identical twins. TCRdb reprocessed the 5' RACE reads with MiXCR, giving one entry per CDR3 protein. The repertoire has some 590,000 distinct CDR3 sequences, more than 9% of them found once; the top ten carry around 3.2%. The sample was also reused in another study, on yellow fever vaccine responses in identical twins.

The sample taken for sequencing was PBMCs. These receptors were collected from a woman under 30 in good health. Both conserved end residues are part of each CDR3. D genes are given only for firm matches. The size entry is marked missing in some rows and otherwise reads once, few, many or a size class.

clone_size: few; d_call: NA; v_call: TRBV12-3/TRBV12-4; j_call: TRBJ2-1; cdr3_aa: CASKIGGSTGNEQFF; cdr3_nt: TGTGCCAGCAAAATCGGGGGCAGCACGGGCAATGAGCAGTTCTTC
clone_size: NA; d_call: TRBD2; v_call: TRBV6-2/TRBV6-3; j_call: TRBJ2-1; cdr3_aa: CASYPLAGVFNEQFF; cdr3_nt: TGTGCCAGCTACCCTCTAGCGGGAGTCTTCAATGAGCAGTTCTTC
clone_size: few; d_call: TRBD2; v_call: TRBV4-2; j_call: TRBJ2-2; cdr3_aa: CASSQGLAGALNTGELFF; cdr3_nt: TGTGCCAGCAGCCAGGGACTAGCGGGAGCCTTGAACACCGGGGAGCTGTTTTTT
clone_size: NA; d_call: NA; v_call: TRBV6-1; j_call: TRBJ1-5; cdr3_aa: CASSRDPYNQPQHF; cdr3_nt: TGTGCCAGCTCACGGGACCCCTACAATCAGCCCCAGCATTTT
clone_size: NA; d_call: TRBD2; v_call: TRBV4-3; j_call: TRBJ2-7; cdr3_aa: CASSHPRRASGKDYEQYF; cdr3_nt: TGCGCCAGCAGCCATCCCCGGAGGGCTAGCGGAAAAGACTACGAGCAGTACTTC
clone_size: once; d_call: NA; v_call: TRBV6-2/TRBV6-3; j_call: TRBJ2-3; cdr3_aa: CASSYLASDTQNF; cdr3_nt: TGTGCCAGCAGTTACCTAGCGTCGGATACGCAGAATTTT
clone_size: many; d_call: NA; v_call: TRBV20-1; j_call: TRBJ2-7; cdr3_aa: CSASPNIIDAGTYEQYF; cdr3_nt: TGCAGTGCTAGCCCAAATATAATTGATGCGGGAACCTACGAGCAGTACTTC
clone_size: NA; d_call: NA; v_call: TRBV28; j_call: TRBJ2-3; cdr3_aa: CASSLSIRLTDTQYF; cdr3_nt: TGTGCCAGCAGTTTAAGTATCAGGCTCACAGATACGCAGTATTTT
clone_size: few; d_call: TRBD2; v_call: TRBV9; j_call: TRBJ2-7; cdr3_aa: CASNQQAGGGDEQYF; cdr3_nt: TGTGCCAGCAACCAACAAGCGGGAGGAGGCGACGAGCAGTACTTC
clone_size: NA; d_call: NA; v_call: TRBV7-2; j_call: TRBJ2-3; cdr3_aa: CASSGRRGQADTQYF; cdr3_nt: TGTGCCAGCAGCGGCAGGAGGGGGCAGGCAGATACGCAGTATTTT